One and the same sample provided the 14 T cell receptor beta chains below, sequenced in a study of T cell responses to AZD1222 COVID-19 vaccine. TCRdb's copy holds only in-frame clones and misses some; the assay was immunoSEQ multiplex PCR. The table shows some 80,000 clones, with over 65% occurring only once. This sample comprised peripheral blood, obtained 28 days after the second dose of the MenACWY control vaccine. The receptors come from an adult who received the MenACWY meningococcal vaccine as a control.

This sequence joins TRBV5-1 and TRBJ2-7; 14 bases are a match to TRBD2. Germline loops: CDR1 SGHRS, CDR2 YFSETQ. The CDR3 is made up of 18 amino acids. The ends lost 4 bases at V and 0 bases at J; junction bases unmatched: 9. CDR3 in DNA: TGCGCCAGCAGCGGTGGACTAGCGGGAGGTCCCCTCTCCTACGAGCAGTACTTC. Protein sequence: CASSGGLAGGPLSYEQYF.

CDR3 in DNA: TGCAGCCTCACTAGCGCCGGTGAGGAGACCCAGTACTTC. Protein sequence: CSLTSAGEETQYF. The rearrangement links TRBV29-1 to TRBJ2-5; 7 bases align to TRBD2. Germline V lookup: CDR1 SQVTM, CDR2 ANQGSEA. V gave up 8 bases and J gave up 5 bases; unmatched junction bases: 11. The length of the CDR3 is 13 residues. Combining the CDR3 with reference TRBV29-1 and TRBJ2-5 gives the whole variable domain SAVISQKPSRDICQRGTSLTIQCQVDSQVTMMFWYRQQPGQSLTLIATANQGSEATYESGFVIDKFPISRPNLTFSTLTVSNMSPEDSSIYLCSLTSAGEETQYFGPGTRLLVL.

This chain connects TRBV9 to TRBJ2-2, with TRBD2 matching 9 bases. Germline CDR1 is SGDLS and CDR2 is YYNGEE. Trimming at V came to 0 bases and at J to 4 bases, leaving 13 bases not matched to a gene. This CDR3 is 19 amino acids long. The CDR3 DNA follows: TGTGCCAGCAGCGTAGACAAGGTGAATAGCGGGAGTATCACCGGGGAGCTGTTTTTT. It specifies CASSVDKVNSGSITGELFF. Full variable domain (remainder filled in from reference TRBV9 and TRBJ2-2): DSGVTQTPKHLITATGQRVTLRCSPRSGDLSVYWYQQSLDQGLQFLIQYYNGEERAKGNILERFSAQQFPDLHSELNLSSLELGDSALYFCASSVDKVNSGSITGELFFGEGSRLTVL.

This chain links TRBV6-2 or TRBV6-3 with TRBJ1-4; D perhaps matches TRBD1 (6 bases). Germline lookup yields CDR1 MNHEY and CDR2 SVGEGT. The CDR3 contains 16 residues. Deletions cut 2 bases from V and 4 bases from J, with 14 bases between. CDR3 sequence reads: CASSYEVTGSNEKLFF. CDR3 nucleotides: TGTGCCAGCAGTTACGAGGTTACAGGGAGTAATGAAAAACTGTTTTTT.

This clone has just a few counts. V gene TRBV7-8 combines with J gene TRBJ1-2, with D possibly being TRBD1 (5 bases). V was trimmed by 4 bases and J by 2 bases, leaving 8 bases between them. The CDR3 loop spans 13 amino acids. Germline V gene sequence: CDR1 SGHVS, CDR2 FQNEAQ. The DNA for the CDR3 is TGTGCCAGCAGCTCGACAGCGAACTATGGCTACACCTTC. It specifies CASSSTANYGYTF. Complete variable domain (other parts from reference TRBV7-8 and TRBJ1-2): GAGVSQSPRYKVAKRGQDVALRCDPISGHVSLFWYQQALGQGPEFLTYFQNEAQLDKSGLPSDRFFAERPEGSVSTLKIQRTQQEDSAVYLCASSSTANYGYTFGSGTRLTVV.

This clone was counted only a few times. The chain couples TRBV11-2 to TRBJ1-1, with D unresolved. V lost 1 base to trimming and J lost 6 bases, with 15 bases between them. CDR1 SGHAT and CDR2 FQNNGV come from the germline V gene. The CDR3 runs to 15 residues. Here the CDR3 reads CASSLGPSGRSEAFF. The CDR3 DNA reads TGTGCCAGCAGCTTAGGACCATCAGGCAGGTCTGAAGCTTTCTTT.

This chain links TRBV6-5 with TRBJ1-1; D remains ambiguous. Germline CDR1 is MNHEY and CDR2 is SVGAGI. Trimming removed 0 bases at V and 5 bases at J, with 16 bases between. The CDR3 is 16 residues long. The CDR3 sequence is CASSYSQAPVGTEAFF. In nucleotides, the CDR3 is TGTGCCAGCAGTTACTCCCAGGCCCCTGTAGGTACTGAAGCTTTCTTT.

The chain couples TRBV5-1 to TRBJ1-1; 8 bases align to TRBD1. The CDR3 length is 15 residues. Germline V gene lookup returns CDR1 SGHRS and CDR2 YFSETQ. V dropped 4 bases and J dropped 3; count of bases not matched to a gene: 8. CDR3 residues: CASSRSDRADTEAFF. In DNA, the CDR3 is TGCGCCAGCAGCCGCTCGGACAGGGCTGACACTGAAGCTTTCTTT.

This sequence joins TRBV27 and TRBJ2-3; D ambiguous. V dropped 8 bases and J dropped 2 bases, with 5 bases sitting between them. The length of the CDR3 is 11 residues. In germline, CDR1 is MNHEY, CDR2 SMNVEV (reference sequence). The CDR3 DNA reads as TGTGCCAGCGGATACACAGATACGCAGTATTTT. Residues: CASGYTDTQYF.

This chain uses TRBV28 with TRBJ2-3, with D tentatively TRBD2 (6 bases). Trimming shortened V by 6 bases and J by 2 bases, and 12 bases separated the two germline ends. This CDR3 contains 14 residues. Per germline, CDR1 MDHEN and CDR2 SYDVKM. The chain's CDR3 is CASRRDFYTDTQYF. CDR3 in DNA: TGTGCCAGCAGAAGGGACTTTTACACAGATACGCAGTATTTT.

The rearrangement uses TRBV5-4 and TRBJ1-3, with D unclear. The CDR3 spans 14 residues. Trimming removed 3 bases at V and 0 bases at J, with 7 bases between. Germline loops: CDR1 SGHNT, CDR2 YYREEE (reference sequence). DNA of the CDR3: TGTGCCAGCAGCTCGGGAGGCTCTGGAAACACCATATATTTT. It codes for CASSSGGSGNTIYF.

This clone is a singleton in its sample. The chain combines TRBV5-8 with TRBJ1-5; D possibly corresponds to TRBD1 (6 bases). Trimming cost V 2 bases and J 5 bases, with 14 bases left between them. Per germline, CDR1 SGHTS and CDR2 YDEGEE. The CDR3 consists of 15 residues. CDR3 protein: CASSFSRGIDQPQHF. Here the CDR3 DNA reads TGTGCCAGCAGCTTTTCCAGGGGTATTGATCAGCCCCAGCATTTT.

This clone was seen a single time. V usage is TRBV13 and J usage is TRBJ2-7, with D perhaps matching TRBD1 or TRBD2 (6 bases each). The CDR3 totals 15 residues. Deletions cut 0 bases from V and 5 bases from J, with 14 bases between. The V gene's germline CDR1 is PRHDT and CDR2 FYEKMQ (reference sequence). The CDR3, as DNA: TGTGCCAGCAGCTTAGGACGGAGGGGGATCGACGAGCAGTACTTC. As protein: CASSLGRRGIDEQYF.

The chain joins TRBV7-2 to TRBJ2-3; D not certain. CDR1 is SGHTA, CDR2 FQGNSA, per germline. V lost 1 base to trimming and J lost 2 bases, with 7 bases between them. CDR3 length: 14 amino acids. Here the CDR3 reads CASSLEPYTDTQYF. The DNA for the CDR3 is TGTGCCAGCAGCTTAGAACCATACACAGATACGCAGTATTTT.